The clone carrying this T cell receptor (beta chain) is a singleton in its sample. This record belongs to a study of blood T cell repertoires in COVID-19. TCRdb's copy holds only in-frame clones and misses some; the assay was immunoSEQ multiplex PCR. The sample lists over 250,000 clones, 88% occurring once. This CDR3 has 14 residues. V was pared by 2 bases and J by 7 bases, with 12 bases between. The germline V gene has CDR1 MNHEY and CDR2 SVGAGI. Sequenced input: PBMCs or T cells enriched from blood (not recorded which). This chain links TRBV6-5 with TRBJ1-5; the D gene is possibly TRBD1 (5 bases). The clonotype comes from a woman between 50 and 59 years old who had recovered from COVID-19. The CDR3 DNA follows: TGTGCCAGCAGTTACAGTAGGGGTCGACAGCCCCAGCATTTT. As protein: CASSYSRGRQPQHF.